A selection of T cell receptor beta chains follows, all from one sample in a study of response to subunit inactivated influenza vaccine. TCRdb itself ran the RT-PCR reads through MiXCR, one entry per CDR3 protein. This table has about 800,000 distinct CDR3 sequences, approximately 22% appearing once. Sequencing used PBMCs from blood, obtained more than 4 days after vaccination. The origin of the receptors is a man aged 45-65 years who received an inactivated influenza vaccine. Each CDR3 is given with its conserved first and last residue. Fields, in order: clone size, CDR3 length, D gene, V gene, J gene, CDR3 protein, CDR3 DNA. A D gene is named only where the DNA matches it firmly. Not every row has a clone size; where given, it reads once, few, many or a size class.

size: .
length: 13
D: .
V: TRBV25-1
J: TRBJ2-7
CDR3: CASGVAGYYEQYF
DNA: TGTGCCAGCGGGGTGGCCGGATACTACGAGCAGTACTTC

size: .
length: 15
D: TRBD1
V: TRBV3-1
J: TRBJ1-6
CDR3: CASSPRQGGGSPLHF
DNA: TGTGCCAGCAGCCCCAGACAGGGGGGGGGTTCACCCCTCCACTTT

size: .
length: 15
D: .
V: TRBV20-1
J: TRBJ1-2
CDR3: CSAINGADYNYGYTF
DNA: TGCAGTGCTATTAATGGGGCAGACTATAACTATGGCTACACCTTC

size: .
length: 16
D: TRBD2
V: TRBV6-2/TRBV6-3
J: TRBJ2-1
CDR3: CASSYSRGRGDNEQFF
DNA: TGTGCCAGCAGTTACTCCCGTGGCCGGGGGGACAATGAGCAGTTCTTC

size: few
length: 13
D: .
V: TRBV20-1
J: TRBJ1-1
CDR3: CSARRTQNTEAFF
DNA: TGCAGTGCTAGACGGACACAGAACACTGAAGCTTTCTTT

size: .
length: 16
D: TRBD1
V: TRBV5-1
J: TRBJ1-2
CDR3: CASSLAMIGQGPGYTF
DNA: TGCGCCAGCAGCTTGGCCATGATCGGACAGGGGCCTGGCTACACCTTC

size: .
length: 16
D: .
V: TRBV5-5
J: TRBJ1-1
CDR3: CASSLALIRANTEAFF
DNA: TGTGCCAGCAGCTTGGCCTTGATCAGGGCGAACACTGAAGCTTTCTTT

size: few
length: 14
D: .
V: TRBV12-3/TRBV12-4
J: TRBJ2-3
CDR3: CATISRGGTDTQYF
DNA: TGTGCCACCATTAGTAGGGGGGGAACAGATACGCAGTATTTT

size: .
length: 12
D: .
V: TRBV29-1
J: TRBJ2-5
CDR3: CSVDFPRETQYF
DNA: TGCAGCGTTGATTTTCCGAGAGAGACCCAGTACTTC

size: .
length: 14
D: .
V: TRBV5-4
J: TRBJ1-4
CDR3: CASSNFGANEKLFF
DNA: TGTGCCAGCAGCAACTTCGGGGCTAATGAAAAACTGTTTTTT

size: few
length: 14
D: .
V: TRBV5-1
J: TRBJ1-1
CDR3: CASSPMVMNTEAFF
DNA: TGCGCCAGCAGCCCCATGGTTATGAACACTGAAGCTTTCTTT

size: many
length: 15
D: TRBD1
V: TRBV29-1
J: TRBJ2-3
CDR3: CSVERTGDLGDTQYF
DNA: TGCAGCGTTGAAAGGACAGGGGACCTCGGGGATACGCAGTATTTT

size: .
length: 15
D: TRBD1
V: TRBV28
J: TRBJ1-4
CDR3: CASSGRGQAGEKLFF
DNA: TGTGCCAGCAGTGGCAGGGGGCAAGCAGGTGAAAAACTGTTTTTT

size: few
length: 15
D: .
V: TRBV7-9
J: TRBJ2-6
CDR3: CASTVYSPGANVLTF
DNA: TGTGCCAGCACCGTCTACTCCCCCGGGGCCAACGTCCTGACTTTC

size: few
length: 15
D: TRBD2
V: TRBV6-5
J: TRBJ2-7
CDR3: CASSYGLAGFYEQYF
DNA: TGTGCCAGCAGTTACGGACTAGCGGGCTTCTACGAGCAGTACTTC

size: .
length: 15
D: .
V: TRBV10-2
J: TRBJ2-3
CDR3: CASSESPRHTDTQYF
DNA: TGCGCCAGCAGTGAGTCCCCACGCCACACAGATACGCAGTATTTT